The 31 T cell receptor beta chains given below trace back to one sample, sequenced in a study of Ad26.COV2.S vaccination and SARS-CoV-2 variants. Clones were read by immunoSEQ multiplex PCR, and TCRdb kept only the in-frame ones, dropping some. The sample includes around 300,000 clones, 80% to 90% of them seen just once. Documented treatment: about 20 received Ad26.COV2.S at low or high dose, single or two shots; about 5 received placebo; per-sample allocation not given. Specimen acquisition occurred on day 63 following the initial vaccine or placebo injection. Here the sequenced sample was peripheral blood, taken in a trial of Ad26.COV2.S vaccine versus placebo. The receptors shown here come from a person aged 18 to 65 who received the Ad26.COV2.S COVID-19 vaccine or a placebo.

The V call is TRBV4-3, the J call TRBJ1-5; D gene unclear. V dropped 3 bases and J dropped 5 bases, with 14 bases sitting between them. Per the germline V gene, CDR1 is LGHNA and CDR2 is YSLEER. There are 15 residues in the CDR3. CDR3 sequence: CASSQAGREDQPQHF. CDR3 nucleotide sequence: TGCGCCAGCAGCCAGGCCGGGCGGGAGGATCAGCCCCAGCATTTT.

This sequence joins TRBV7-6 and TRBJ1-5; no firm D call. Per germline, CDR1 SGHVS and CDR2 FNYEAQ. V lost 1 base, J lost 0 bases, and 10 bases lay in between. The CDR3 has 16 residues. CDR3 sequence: CASSLGGRNSNQPQHF. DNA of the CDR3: TGTGCCAGCAGCTTAGGCGGGAGAAATAGCAATCAGCCCCAGCATTTT.

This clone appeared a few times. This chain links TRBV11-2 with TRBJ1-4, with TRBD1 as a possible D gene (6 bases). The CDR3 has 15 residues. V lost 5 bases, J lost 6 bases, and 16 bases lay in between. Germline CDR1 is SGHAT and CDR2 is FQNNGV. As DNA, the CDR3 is TGTGCCAGCAGCCCAGTAGGGGCAGGGGATGAAAAACTGTTTTTT. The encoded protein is CASSPVGAGDEKLFF. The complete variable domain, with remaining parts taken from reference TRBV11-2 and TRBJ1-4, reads EAGVAQSPRYKIIEKRQSVAFWCNPISGHATLYWYQQILGQGPKLLIQFQNNGVVDDSQLPKDRFSAERLKGVDSTLKIQPAKLEDSAVYLCASSPVGAGDEKLFFGSGTQLSVL.

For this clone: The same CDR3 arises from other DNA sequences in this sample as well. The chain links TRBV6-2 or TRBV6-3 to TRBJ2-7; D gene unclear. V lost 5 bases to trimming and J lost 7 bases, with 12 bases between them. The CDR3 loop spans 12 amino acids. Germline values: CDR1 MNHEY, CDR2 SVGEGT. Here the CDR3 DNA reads TGTGCCAGCAGTCCGCCAGGTTGGGAGCAGTACTTC. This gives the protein CASSPPGWEQYF.

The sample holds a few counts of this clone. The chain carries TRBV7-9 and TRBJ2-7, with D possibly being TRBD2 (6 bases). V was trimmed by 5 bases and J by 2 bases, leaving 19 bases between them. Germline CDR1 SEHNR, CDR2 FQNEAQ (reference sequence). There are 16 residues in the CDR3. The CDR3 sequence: CASSDLRRGDTYEQYF. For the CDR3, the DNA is TGTGCCAGCAGCGACCTTAGGAGGGGAGATACCTACGAGCAGTACTTC.

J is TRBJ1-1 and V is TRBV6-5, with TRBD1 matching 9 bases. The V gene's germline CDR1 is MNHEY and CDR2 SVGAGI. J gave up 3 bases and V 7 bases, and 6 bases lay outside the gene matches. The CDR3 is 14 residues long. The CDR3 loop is CASTLRTGDTEAFF. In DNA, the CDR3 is TGTGCCAGCACCCTTCGGACAGGGGACACTGAAGCTTTCTTT.

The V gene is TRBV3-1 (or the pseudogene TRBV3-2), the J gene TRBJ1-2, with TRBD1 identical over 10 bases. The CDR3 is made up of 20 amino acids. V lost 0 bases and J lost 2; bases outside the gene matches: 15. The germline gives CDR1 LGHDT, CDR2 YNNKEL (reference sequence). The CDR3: CASSQDLGTGDIIRNYGYTF. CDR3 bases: TGTGCCAGCAGCCAAGATCTTGGGACAGGGGACATAATACGAAACTATGGCTACACCTTC.

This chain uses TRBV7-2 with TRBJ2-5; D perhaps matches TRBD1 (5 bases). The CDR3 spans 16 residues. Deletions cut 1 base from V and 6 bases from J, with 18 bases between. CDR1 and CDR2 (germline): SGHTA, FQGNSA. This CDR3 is CASSLGVGKGAQTQYF. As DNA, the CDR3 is TGTGCCAGCAGCTTAGGAGTAGGGAAAGGGGCCCAGACCCAGTACTTC.

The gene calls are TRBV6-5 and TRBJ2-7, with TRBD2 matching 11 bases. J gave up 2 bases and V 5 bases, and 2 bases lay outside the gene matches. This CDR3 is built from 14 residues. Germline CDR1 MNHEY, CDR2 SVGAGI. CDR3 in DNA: TGTGCCAGCAGTATACTAGCGGGGGCCTACGAGCAGTACTTC. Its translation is CASSILAGAYEQYF.

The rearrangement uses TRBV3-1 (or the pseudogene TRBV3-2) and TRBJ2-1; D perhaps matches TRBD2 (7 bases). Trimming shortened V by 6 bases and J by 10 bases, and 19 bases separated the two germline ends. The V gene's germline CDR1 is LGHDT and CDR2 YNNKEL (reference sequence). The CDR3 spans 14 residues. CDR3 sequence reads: CASSRGANRREQFF. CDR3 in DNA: TGTGCCAGCAGTCGGGGGGCCAACCGTAGGGAGCAGTTCTTC.

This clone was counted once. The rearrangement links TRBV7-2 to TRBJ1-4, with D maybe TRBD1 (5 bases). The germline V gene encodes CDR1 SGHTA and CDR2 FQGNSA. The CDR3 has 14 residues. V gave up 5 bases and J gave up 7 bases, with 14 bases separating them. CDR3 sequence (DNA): TGTGCCAGCAGCAACCGGGACGGAACTGAAAAACTGTTTTTT. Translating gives CASSNRDGTEKLFF.

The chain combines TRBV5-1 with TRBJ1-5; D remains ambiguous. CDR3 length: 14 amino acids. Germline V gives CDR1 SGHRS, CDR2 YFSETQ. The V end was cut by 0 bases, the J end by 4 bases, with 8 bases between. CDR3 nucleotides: TGCGCCAGCAGCTTGGAACCGGGAAATCAGCCCCAGCATTTT. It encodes CASSLEPGNQPQHF.

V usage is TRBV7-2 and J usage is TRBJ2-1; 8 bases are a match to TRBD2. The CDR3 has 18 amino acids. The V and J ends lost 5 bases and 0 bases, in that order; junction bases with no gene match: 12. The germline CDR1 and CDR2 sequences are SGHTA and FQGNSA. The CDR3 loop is CASSPSGAGETSYNEQFF. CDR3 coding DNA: TGTGCCAGCAGCCCCTCGGGAGCGGGGGAGACCTCCTACAATGAGCAGTTCTTC.

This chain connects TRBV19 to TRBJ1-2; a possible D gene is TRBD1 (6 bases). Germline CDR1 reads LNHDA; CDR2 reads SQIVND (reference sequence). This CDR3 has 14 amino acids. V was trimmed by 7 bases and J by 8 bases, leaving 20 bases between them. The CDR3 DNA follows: TGTGCCAGTACCTTCCAAACAGGGACCGGAGGCTACACCTTC. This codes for CASTFQTGTGGYTF.

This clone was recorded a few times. The CDR3 DNA follows: TGTGCCAGCAGTTCAAGCGACAGTTATTACAATCAGCCCCAGCATTTT. This gives the protein CASSSSDSYYNQPQHF. The V and J genes are TRBV6-2 or TRBV6-3 and TRBJ1-5, with D possibly TRBD1 on 5 matching bases. The ends were cut back, 4 bases at V and 3 bases at J, with 16 bases in the middle. CDR3 length equals 16 residues. Germline loops: CDR1 MNHEY, CDR2 SVGEGT.

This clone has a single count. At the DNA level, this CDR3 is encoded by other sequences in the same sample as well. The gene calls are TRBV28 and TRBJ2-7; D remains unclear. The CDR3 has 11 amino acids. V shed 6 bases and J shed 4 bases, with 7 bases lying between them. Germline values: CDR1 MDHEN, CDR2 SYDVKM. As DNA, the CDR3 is TGTGCCAGCAGCCTGTGGTACGAGCAGTACTTC. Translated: CASSLWYEQYF.

The CDR3 loop is CASSSDLTDTQYF. In DNA, the CDR3 is TGTGCCAGCAGTTCGGACTTGACAGATACGCAGTATTTT. V and J are TRBV12-3 or TRBV12-4 and TRBJ2-3, with TRBD2 as a possible D gene (5 bases). The V end lost 4 bases, the J end lost 3 bases, and 8 bases lay between the germline ends. The CDR3 has 13 amino acids.

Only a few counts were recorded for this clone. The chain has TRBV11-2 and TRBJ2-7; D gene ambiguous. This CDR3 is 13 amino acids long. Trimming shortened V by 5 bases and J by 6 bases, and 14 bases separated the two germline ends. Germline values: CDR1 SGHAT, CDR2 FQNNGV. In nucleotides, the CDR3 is TGTGCCAGCAGCCCAAGTCGGTCCCGCGAGCAGTACTTC. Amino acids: CASSPSRSREQYF.

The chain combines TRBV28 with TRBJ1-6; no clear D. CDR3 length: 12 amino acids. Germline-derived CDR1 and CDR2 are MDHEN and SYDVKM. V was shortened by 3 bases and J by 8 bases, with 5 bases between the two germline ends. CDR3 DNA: TGTGCCAGCAGTTTTAGGGATTCACCCCTCCACTTT. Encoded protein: CASSFRDSPLHF.

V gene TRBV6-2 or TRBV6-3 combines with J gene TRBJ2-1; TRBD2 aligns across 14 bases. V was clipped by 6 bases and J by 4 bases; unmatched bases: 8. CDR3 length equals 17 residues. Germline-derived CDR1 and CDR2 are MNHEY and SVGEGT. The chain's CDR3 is CASSRGLAGEGYNEQFF. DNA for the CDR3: TGTGCCAGCAGCCGGGGACTAGCGGGAGAGGGATACAATGAGCAGTTCTTC.

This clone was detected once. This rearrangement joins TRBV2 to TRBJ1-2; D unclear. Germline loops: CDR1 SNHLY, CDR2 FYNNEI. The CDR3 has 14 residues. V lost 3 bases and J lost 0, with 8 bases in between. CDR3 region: CASSELTPNYGYTF. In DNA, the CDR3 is TGTGCCAGCAGTGAGCTTACGCCTAACTATGGCTACACCTTC.

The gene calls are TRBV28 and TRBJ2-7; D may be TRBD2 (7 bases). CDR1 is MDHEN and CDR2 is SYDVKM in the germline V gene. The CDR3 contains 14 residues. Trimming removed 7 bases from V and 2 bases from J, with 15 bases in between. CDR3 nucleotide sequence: TGTGCCAGCAATCCCGGGGGGCCTCCCTACGAGCAGTACTTC. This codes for CASNPGGPPYEQYF.

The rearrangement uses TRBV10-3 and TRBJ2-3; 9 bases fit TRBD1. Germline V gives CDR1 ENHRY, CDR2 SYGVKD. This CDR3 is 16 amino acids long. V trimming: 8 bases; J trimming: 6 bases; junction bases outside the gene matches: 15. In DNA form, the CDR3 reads TGTGCCATCGATCCCGGACAGGGGCGTTCTCTGGATACGCAGTATTTT. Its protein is CAIDPGQGRSLDTQYF.

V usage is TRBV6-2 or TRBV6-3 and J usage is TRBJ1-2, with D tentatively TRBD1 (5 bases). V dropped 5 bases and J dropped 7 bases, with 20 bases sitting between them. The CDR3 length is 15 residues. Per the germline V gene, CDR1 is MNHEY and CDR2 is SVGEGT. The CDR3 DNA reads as TGTGCCAGCAGTCCATCCAGAAAGGGGTCAAGTGGCTACACCTTC. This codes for CASSPSRKGSSGYTF.

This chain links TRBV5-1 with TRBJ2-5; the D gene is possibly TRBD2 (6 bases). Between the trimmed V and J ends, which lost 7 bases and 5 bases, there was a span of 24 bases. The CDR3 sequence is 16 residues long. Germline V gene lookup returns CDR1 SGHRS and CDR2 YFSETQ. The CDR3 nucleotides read TGCGCCAGCCGAAGACAAGCGGAGGGCCCTGGGGAGACCCAGTACTTC. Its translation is CASRRQAEGPGETQYF.

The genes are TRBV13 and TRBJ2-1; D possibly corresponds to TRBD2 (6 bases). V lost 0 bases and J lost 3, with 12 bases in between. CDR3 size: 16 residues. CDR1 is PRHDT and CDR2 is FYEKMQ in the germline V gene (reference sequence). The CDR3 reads CASSLGRGTRYNEQFF. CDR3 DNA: TGTGCCAGCAGCTTAGGCCGGGGGACCCGCTACAATGAGCAGTTCTTC.

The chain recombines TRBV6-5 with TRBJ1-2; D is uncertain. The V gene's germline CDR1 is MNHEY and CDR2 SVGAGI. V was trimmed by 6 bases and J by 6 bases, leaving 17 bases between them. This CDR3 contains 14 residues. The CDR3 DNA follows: TGTGCCAGCAGCCCCGAGTGGGGAACTGATGGCTACACCTTC. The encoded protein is CASSPEWGTDGYTF.

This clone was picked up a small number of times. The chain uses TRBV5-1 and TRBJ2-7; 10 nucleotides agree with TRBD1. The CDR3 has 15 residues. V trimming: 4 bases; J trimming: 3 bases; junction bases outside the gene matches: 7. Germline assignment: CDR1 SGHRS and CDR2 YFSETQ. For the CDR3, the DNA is TGCGCCAGCAGCCCCGGGACAGGGGCTTTCTACGAGCAGTACTTC. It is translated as CASSPGTGAFYEQYF.

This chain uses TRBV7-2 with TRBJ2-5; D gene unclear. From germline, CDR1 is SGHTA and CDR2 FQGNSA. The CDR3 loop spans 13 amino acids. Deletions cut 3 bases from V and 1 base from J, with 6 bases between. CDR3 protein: CASSFRFQETQYF. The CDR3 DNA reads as TGTGCCAGCAGCTTTCGGTTCCAAGAGACCCAGTACTTC.

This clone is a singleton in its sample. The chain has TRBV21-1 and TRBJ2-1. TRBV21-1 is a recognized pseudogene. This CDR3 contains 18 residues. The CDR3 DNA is TGTGCCAGCAGCAAAGCGCTTGCAACCCAGCAGATCGACAATGAGCAGTTCTTC. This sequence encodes CASSKALATQQIDNEQFF.

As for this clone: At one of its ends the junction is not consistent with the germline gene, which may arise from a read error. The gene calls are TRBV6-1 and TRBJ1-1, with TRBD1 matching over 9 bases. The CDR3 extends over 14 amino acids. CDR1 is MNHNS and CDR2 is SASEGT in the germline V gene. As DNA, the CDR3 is TGTGCCAGCAGAGAAGGACAGGGGTGGACTGAAGCTTTCTTT. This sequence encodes CASREGQGWTEAFF.